The rows below give T cell receptor beta chains drawn from one sample of a study of shared clonotypes between healthy human individuals. Repertoires were generated with immunoSEQ multiplex PCR, while TCRdb's copy carries only in-frame clones and drops some. The data show about 2.2 million clones, just under 95% seen once. The specimen was naive CD8+ T cells from PBMCs. These receptors originate from a man between 18 and 35 years old in good health. Some clones in this sample may be carry-over from other donors' samples. The CDR3 runs from the conserved cysteine through the conserved F or W. Fields, in order: V gene, J gene, clone size, D gene, CDR3 length, CDR3 protein, CDR3 DNA. The D gene is left open where the match is weak. Part of the rows lack a size; the others show once, few, many or a class for expanded clones.

v_call: TRBV27; j_call: TRBJ2-1; clone_size: .; d_call: .; cdr3_length: 15; cdr3_aa: CASSPTGGVYNEQFF; cdr3_nt: TGTGCCAGCAGTCCCACAGGGGGGGTTTACAATGAGCAGTTCTTC
v_call: TRBV15; j_call: TRBJ2-2; clone_size: once; d_call: TRBD1; cdr3_length: 16; cdr3_aa: CATSVGQGILTGELFF; cdr3_nt: TGTGCCACCAGCGTCGGACAGGGTATTTTGACCGGGGAGCTGTTTTTT
v_call: TRBV7-6; j_call: TRBJ2-7; clone_size: once; d_call: .; cdr3_length: 13; cdr3_aa: CASSFSPTYEQYF; cdr3_nt: TGTGCCAGCAGCTTTTCGCCTACCTACGAGCAGTACTTC
v_call: TRBV19; j_call: TRBJ2-7; clone_size: .; d_call: TRBD2; cdr3_length: 14; cdr3_aa: CASSETGGPYEQYF; cdr3_nt: TGTGCCAGTAGCGAGACGGGAGGGCCCTACGAGCAGTACTTC
v_call: TRBV7-9; j_call: TRBJ1-2; clone_size: .; d_call: .; cdr3_length: 16; cdr3_aa: CASSLSPGRTPYGYTF; cdr3_nt: TGTGCCAGCAGCTTATCCCCGGGACGAACTCCCTATGGCTACACCTTC
v_call: TRBV27; j_call: TRBJ2-7; clone_size: .; d_call: .; cdr3_length: 13; cdr3_aa: CASSPRDNHEQYF; cdr3_nt: TGTGCCAGCAGTCCCCGGGACAACCACGAGCAGTACTTC
v_call: TRBV7-9; j_call: TRBJ2-1; clone_size: .; d_call: TRBD2; cdr3_length: 15; cdr3_aa: CASSLSSGSYNEQFF; cdr3_nt: TGTGCCAGCAGCTTGTCGAGCGGGAGCTACAATGAGCAGTTCTTC
v_call: TRBV27; j_call: TRBJ1-2; clone_size: .; d_call: .; cdr3_length: 13; cdr3_aa: CASSLGQSGGYTF; cdr3_nt: TGTGCCAGCAGTTTAGGCCAGAGCGGAGGCTACACCTTC
v_call: TRBV7-9; j_call: TRBJ2-1; clone_size: once; d_call: .; cdr3_length: 10; cdr3_aa: CATDSNEQFF; cdr3_nt: TGTGCCACAGACAGCAATGAGCAGTTCTTC
v_call: TRBV10-3; j_call: TRBJ1-3; clone_size: .; d_call: TRBD1; cdr3_length: 16; cdr3_aa: CAISEGTGNSGNTIYF; cdr3_nt: TGTGCCATCAGTGAAGGGACAGGAAACTCTGGAAACACCATATATTTT
v_call: TRBV4-3; j_call: TRBJ2-7; clone_size: .; d_call: .; cdr3_length: 16; cdr3_aa: CASSQARDLVPNEQYF; cdr3_nt: TGCGCCAGCAGCCAAGCGCGGGATTTGGTCCCTAACGAGCAGTACTTC
v_call: TRBV6-5; j_call: TRBJ2-7; clone_size: .; d_call: TRBD2; cdr3_length: 15; cdr3_aa: CASTPLAGLRYEQYF; cdr3_nt: TGTGCCAGCACCCCTCTAGCGGGCCTTAGGTACGAGCAGTACTTC
v_call: TRBV27; j_call: TRBJ1-1; clone_size: .; d_call: TRBD1; cdr3_length: 14; cdr3_aa: CASSLTGTATEAFF; cdr3_nt: TGTGCCAGCAGTTTAACCGGGACAGCCACTGAAGCTTTCTTT
v_call: TRBV10-3; j_call: TRBJ2-1; clone_size: .; d_call: .; cdr3_length: 16; cdr3_aa: CAISSRDSSGTDEQFF; cdr3_nt: TGTGCCATCAGTTCCCGTGACAGCTCCGGGACGGATGAGCAGTTCTTC
v_call: TRBV27; j_call: TRBJ2-7; clone_size: .; d_call: .; cdr3_length: 16; cdr3_aa: CASRPYGSGTPSEQYF; cdr3_nt: TGTGCCAGCCGACCATATGGGAGTGGGACTCCAAGCGAGCAGTACTTC
v_call: TRBV7-9; j_call: TRBJ2-7; clone_size: .; d_call: .; cdr3_length: 15; cdr3_aa: CASSLEVRGSYEQYF; cdr3_nt: TGTGCCAGCAGCTTAGAGGTCAGGGGCTCCTACGAGCAGTACTTC
v_call: TRBV27; j_call: TRBJ2-7; clone_size: .; d_call: TRBD1; cdr3_length: 12; cdr3_aa: CASKTGTYEQYF; cdr3_nt: TGTGCCAGTAAGACAGGGACCTACGAGCAGTACTTC
v_call: TRBV19; j_call: TRBJ2-7; clone_size: .; d_call: TRBD1; cdr3_length: 12; cdr3_aa: CASSFRGYEQYF; cdr3_nt: TGTGCCAGTAGTTTCAGGGGGTACGAGCAGTACTTC
v_call: TRBV9; j_call: TRBJ1-3; clone_size: .; d_call: .; cdr3_length: 15; cdr3_aa: CASSVESKTVDTIYF; cdr3_nt: TGTGCCAGCAGCGTAGAGTCCAAAACAGTAGACACCATATATTTT
v_call: TRBV9; j_call: TRBJ2-7; clone_size: .; d_call: TRBD2; cdr3_length: 14; cdr3_aa: CASSPGTSSYEQYF; cdr3_nt: TGTGCCAGCAGCCCAGGGACTAGCTCCTACGAGCAGTACTTC
v_call: TRBV11-2; j_call: TRBJ2-1; clone_size: .; d_call: .; cdr3_length: 14; cdr3_aa: CASSLALRGNEQFF; cdr3_nt: TGTGCCAGCAGCTTAGCCCTAAGGGGCAACGAGCAGTTCTTC
v_call: TRBV5-1; j_call: TRBJ1-3; clone_size: .; d_call: .; cdr3_length: 14; cdr3_aa: CASSLQDRGNTIYF; cdr3_nt: TGCGCCAGCAGCTTGCAGGACAGAGGAAACACCATATATTTT
v_call: TRBV4-1; j_call: TRBJ1-4; clone_size: .; d_call: .; cdr3_length: 17; cdr3_aa: CASSQITLEATNEKLFF; cdr3_nt: TGCGCCAGCAGCCAAATAACACTTGAAGCAACTAATGAAAAACTGTTTTTT
v_call: TRBV5-8; j_call: TRBJ2-5; clone_size: .; d_call: .; cdr3_length: 15; cdr3_aa: CASSLGWEEEETQYF; cdr3_nt: TGTGCCAGCAGCTTGGGGTGGGAGGAAGAAGAGACCCAGTACTTC
v_call: TRBV28; j_call: TRBJ1-1; clone_size: .; d_call: .; cdr3_length: 16; cdr3_aa: CASSLWGGRAHTEAFF; cdr3_nt: TGTGCCAGCAGTTTATGGGGGGGGCGGGCCCACACTGAAGCTTTCTTT
v_call: TRBV28; j_call: TRBJ2-1; clone_size: .; d_call: TRBD2; cdr3_length: 16; cdr3_aa: CASSIRTSGSGNEQFF; cdr3_nt: TGTGCCAGCAGTATCAGGACTAGCGGGAGCGGGAATGAGCAGTTCTTC